Listed below are T cell receptor beta chains from one sample, sequenced in a study of blood T cell repertoires in COVID-19. The table came from immunoSEQ multiplex PCR; TCRdb's copy has only in-frame clones and leaves some out. The sample holds under 170,000 clones, about four fifths seen once. Material for sequencing was peripheral blood. These TCRs come from a man between 65 and 79 years old with acute or convalescent COVID-19. CDR3s include the opening cysteine and the closing phenylalanine or tryptophan. D genes are given only for firm matches. Only part of the rows carry a size: once, few, many, or a class if the clone is expanded.

TRBV5-1	.	TRBJ2-3	TRBD2	CASSLSGGPNTQYF	TGCGCCAGCAGCTTGTCGGGAGGTCCAAATACGCAGTATTTT
TRBV6-6	.	TRBJ2-5	.	CASSSGSIRGTQYF	TGTGCCAGCAGTTCCGGGTCAATCAGAGGGACCCAGTACTTC
TRBV25-1	.	TRBJ2-1	TRBD2	CASMGLAGGREQFF	TGTGCCAGCATGGGGCTAGCGGGGGGGCGTGAGCAGTTCTTC
TRBV12-3/TRBV12-4	.	TRBJ2-1	.	CASSFKERGQQFF	TGTGCCAGCAGTTTCAAAGAGAGAGGGCAGCAGTTCTTC
TRBV3-1/TRBV3-2	.	TRBJ2-1	TRBD2	CASSPAGTFSYNEQFF	TGTGCCAGCAGTCCAGCGGGGACCTTTTCCTACAATGAGCAGTTCTTC
TRBV14	.	TRBJ1-2	.	CASSQEARVHGYTF	TGTGCCAGCAGCCAAGAAGCCAGGGTTCATGGCTACACCTTC
TRBV24-1	.	TRBJ2-1	TRBD2	CATSSPTSGGNEQFF	TGTGCCACCAGCTCACCGACTAGCGGGGGGAATGAGCAGTTCTTC
TRBV3-1/TRBV3-2	.	TRBJ1-4	.	CASSQDGPSTNEKLFF	TGTGCCAGCAGCCAAGATGGGCCATCAACTAATGAAAAACTGTTTTTT
TRBV24-1	few	TRBJ2-3	TRBD2	CATRQTSESTDTQYF	TGTGCCACCAGACAGACTAGCGAAAGCACAGATACGCAGTATTTT
TRBV3-1/TRBV3-2	.	TRBJ2-3	.	CASSQDSRGTQYF	TGTGCCAGCAGCCAAGATTCTCGGGGTACGCAGTATTTT
TRBV11-3	.	TRBJ2-1	.	CASSLDSYNEQFF	TGTGCCAGCAGCTTGGACAGCTACAATGAGCAGTTCTTC
TRBV9	.	TRBJ2-5	TRBD2	CASSVGLTSGPGTQYF	TGTGCCAGCAGCGTAGGTTTGACTAGCGGGCCGGGGACCCAGTACTTC
TRBV5-5	.	TRBJ2-2	.	CASSLLQQNTGELFF	TGTGCCAGCAGCTTGCTACAGCAGAACACCGGGGAGCTGTTTTTT
TRBV5-5	.	TRBJ2-5	TRBD1	CASSLAGQGAQVGTQYF	TGTGCCAGCAGCTTGGCTGGACAGGGGGCCCAGGTGGGGACCCAGTACTTC
TRBV5-1	.	TRBJ2-2	.	CASSLSGNTGELFF	TGCGCCAGCAGCTTGTCGGGTAACACCGGGGAGCTGTTTTTT
TRBV29-1	.	TRBJ2-7	.	CSVVHSLDSYEQYF	TGCAGCGTTGTACACAGTTTGGATTCCTACGAGCAGTACTTC
TRBV28	.	TRBJ1-1	.	CASSPPLASLMNTEAFF	TGTGCCAGCAGCCCCCCTCTGGCCTCCTTAATGAACACTGAAGCTTTCTTT